A single sample gave rise to the 25 T cell receptor beta chains below, sequenced in a study of T-cell memory formation after mild COVID-19. TCRdb called the 5' RACE reads again in MiXCR, with one record for every CDR3 protein. The table has just over 300,000 distinct CDR3 sequences, less than 20% seen once. The material sequenced was PBMCs or a T cell subset sorted from them (not recorded which). These TCRs come from a man younger than 35 who had mild COVID-19 (a few samples of this study predate the infection). Cell type and time point are not known.

This clonotype came up a few times. The CDR3 DNA reads TGTGCCATCAGTGAACTAGCGGGGGCTCCTAATGAGCAGTTCTTC. This sequence encodes CAISELAGAPNEQFF. This chain links TRBV10-3 with TRBJ2-1; 11 bases align to TRBD2. The CDR3 runs 15 residues. Per germline, CDR1 ENHRY and CDR2 SYGVKD. Trimming at V came to 3 bases and at J to 7 bases, leaving 5 bases not matched to a gene.

This chain links TRBV5-1 with TRBJ2-5, with 11 bases fitting TRBD1. The germline CDR1 and CDR2 sequences are SGHRS and YFSETQ. CDR3 length: 16 residues. The V gene end was trimmed by 0 bases and the J gene end by 4 bases; junction bases not matched to a gene: 5. The CDR3 nucleotides are TGCGCCAGCAGCTTGGTCGGGACAGGGGGTAGAGAGACCCAGTACTTC. Encoded protein: CASSLVGTGGRETQYF.

This clonotype was recorded many times. V gene TRBV2 combines with J gene TRBJ2-7; 9 bases are a match to TRBD2. Trimming cost V 3 bases and J 3 bases; bases outside gene matches: 3. This CDR3 has 14 residues. CDR1 and CDR2 from the germline V gene are SNHLY and FYNNEI. Here the CDR3 DNA reads TGTGCCAGCAGTGAGGCAGCGGGGGGCTACGAGCAGTACGTC. This gives the protein CASSEAAGGYEQYV.

This rearrangement joins TRBV5-1 to TRBJ1-2; the match to TRBD1 covers 8 bases. CDR1 and CDR2 (germline): SGHRS, YFSETQ. The CDR3 totals 15 residues. V was pared by 4 bases and J by 6 bases, with 11 bases of the junction left unmatched. This CDR3 is CASSAELQGVDGYTF. The CDR3 region has the DNA TGCGCCAGCAGCGCGGAACTACAGGGGGTCGATGGCTACACCTTC.

There are a few counts of this clonotype. The chain links TRBV4-2 to TRBJ2-1; D gene uncertain. The ends were cut back, 0 bases at V and 1 base at J, with 7 bases in the middle. The CDR3 is made up of 15 amino acids. Germline CDR1 is LGHNA and CDR2 is YNFKEQ. For the CDR3, the DNA is TGTGCCAGCAGCCAAGAGGAGCAGTCCTACAATGAGCAGTTCTTC. Translated, it gives CASSQEEQSYNEQFF.

Only a few counts were recorded for this clonotype. J is TRBJ1-2 and V is TRBV5-1; D remains unclear. CDR1 and CDR2 (germline): SGHRS, YFSETQ. Deletions cut 0 bases from V and 8 bases from J, with 8 bases between. CDR3 length equals 12 residues. CDR3 amino acids: CASSLGILGYTF. The CDR3 DNA sequence: TGCGCCAGCAGCTTGGGAATATTGGGCTACACCTTC.

This clonotype was seen only a few times. This CDR3 reads CASSGGQGAITDTQYF. The DNA for the CDR3 is TGCGCCAGCAGCGGGGGACAGGGGGCTATCACAGATACGCAGTATTTT. This chain links TRBV5-1 with TRBJ2-3, with TRBD1 identical over 12 bases. In germline, CDR1 is SGHRS, CDR2 YFSETQ. This CDR3 is 16 amino acids long. The J segment lost 2 bases and the V segment lost 4 bases, leaving 5 bases of the junction unmatched.

The chain is built from TRBV2 and TRBJ2-7, with no clear D. Between the trimmed V and J ends, which lost 2 bases and 2 bases, there was a span of 4 bases. This CDR3 contains 12 residues. The germline CDR1 and CDR2 sequences are SNHLY and FYNNEI. CDR3: CASSERTYEQYV. The CDR3 coding sequence is TGTGCCAGCAGTGAAAGGACCTACGAGCAGTACGTC.

The chain combines TRBV6-1 with TRBJ1-6; the D gene is possibly TRBD1 (5 bases). This CDR3 contains 13 residues. Germline-derived CDR1 and CDR2 are MNHNS and SASEGT. The germline V and J ends were trimmed by 4 bases and 9 bases, with 10 bases remaining between them. CDR3 bases: TGTGCCAGCAGTGGAGGACACCTTTCACCCCTCCACTTT. Translating gives CASSGGHLSPLHF.

The rearrangement uses TRBV5-1 and TRBJ2-1; 8 bases align to TRBD2. Per the germline V gene, CDR1 is SGHRS and CDR2 is YFSETQ. Unmatched junction bases numbered 4, after V lost 4 bases and J lost 10 bases. This CDR3 has 12 residues. The CDR3 protein is CASSRRGAEQFF. DNA of the CDR3: TGCGCCAGCAGCAGGCGGGGGGCCGAGCAGTTCTTC.

This clonotype was seen more than once but under ten times. The chain combines TRBV2 with TRBJ2-3, with D perhaps assigned TRBD1 or TRBD2 (5 bases each). The CDR3 totals 14 residues. CDR1 and CDR2 (germline): SNHLY, FYNNEI. Trimming took 6 bases from V and 3 from J, leaving 13 bases between them. CDR3 residues: CASSPGALTDTQYF. In DNA form, the CDR3 reads TGTGCCAGCAGCCCCGGGGCCCTGACAGATACGCAGTATTTT.

There are a few counts of this clonotype. This chain links TRBV12-3 or TRBV12-4 with TRBJ2-1; TRBD1 or TRBD2 may be the D gene (6 bases each). Between the trimmed V and J ends, which lost 6 bases and 9 bases, there was a span of 15 bases. This CDR3 has 13 residues. CDR3: CASSQWGALEQFF. CDR3 coding DNA: TGTGCCAGCAGCCAGTGGGGGGCCCTTGAGCAGTTCTTC.

This clonotype has at least ten counts. The DNA for the CDR3 is TGTGCCAGCAGTCTGCGACTAGCGGAGTACAATGAGCAGTTCTTC. It codes for CASSLRLAEYNEQFF. The chain combines TRBV12-3 or TRBV12-4 with TRBJ2-1, with 9 bases lining up with TRBD2. The CDR3 spans 15 residues. V was clipped by 5 bases and J by 4 bases; unmatched bases: 6.

The chain combines TRBV4-3 with TRBJ1-4; D possibly corresponds to TRBD1 (6 bases). The CDR3 has 15 amino acids. V was cut by 1 base and J by 4 bases, with 10 bases left in between. Germline V gives CDR1 LGHNA, CDR2 YSLEER. The CDR3 here is CASSQGTAGNEKLFF. CDR3 nucleotide sequence: TGCGCCAGCAGCCAAGGGACAGCGGGTAATGAAAAACTGTTTTTT.

The chain links TRBV7-3 to TRBJ2-2; D is unclear. From germline, CDR1 is SGHTA and CDR2 FQGTGA. The CDR3 totals 15 residues. Trimming pared 2 bases from V and 3 bases from J, leaving 10 bases between. This CDR3 is CASSLRRRDTGELFF. The CDR3 DNA reads as TGTGCCAGCAGCTTACGACGCAGAGACACCGGGGAGCTGTTTTTT.

Only a few counts were recorded for this clonotype. The genes are TRBV6-5 and TRBJ2-3; the D gene is possibly TRBD2 (5 bases). Germline V gene lookup returns CDR1 MNHEY and CDR2 SVGAGI. This CDR3 spans 13 amino acids. V dropped 7 bases and J dropped 0 bases, with 8 bases sitting between them. CDR3 sequence reads: CASTSGSTDTQYF. For the CDR3, the DNA is TGTGCCAGCACGAGCGGTAGCACAGATACGCAGTATTTT.

In this sample, this clonotype turned up a few times. The J gene is TRBJ2-5, the V gene TRBV30; 11 bases are a match to TRBD1. The CDR3 extends over 14 amino acids. V lost 5 bases to trimming and J lost 2 bases; unmatched junction nucleotides: 4. CDR1 and CDR2 from the germline V gene are GTSNPN and SVGIG (reference sequence). CDR3 residues: CAWVDRGRQETQYF. CDR3 nucleotides: TGTGCCTGGGTGGACAGGGGGCGGCAAGAGACCCAGTACTTC.

In its sample, this clonotype was seen a few times. A junction end diverges from the germline sequence, so it may reflect a read error. The rearrangement uses TRBV29-1 and TRBJ2-1, with D unresolved. The V gene's germline CDR1 is SQVTM and CDR2 ANQGSEA. CDR3 length equals 13 residues. The CDR3 sequence: CSASLLESPPWFF. The CDR3 DNA reads TGCAGCGCGTCCCTCTTAGAGAGTCCCCCCTGGTTTTTC.

V and J are TRBV6-1 and TRBJ2-5, with TRBD2 as a possible D gene (6 bases). Germline V gene sequence: CDR1 MNHNS, CDR2 SASEGT. The CDR3 spans 15 residues. Deletions cut 0 bases from V and 5 bases from J, with 13 bases between. CDR3 bases: TGTGCCAGCAGTGAAGCCCTGGGACTGCCGGAGACCCAGTACTTC. Protein sequence: CASSEALGLPETQYF.

The gene calls are TRBV6-5 and TRBJ1-2, with a possible D match to TRBD1 (6 bases). The V end lost 5 bases, the J end lost 4 bases, and 11 bases lay between the germline ends. This CDR3 spans 13 amino acids. The germline CDR1 and CDR2 sequences are MNHEY and SVGAGI. The CDR3 DNA follows: TGTGCCAGCAGTAATCCGACAGGCTATGGCTACACCTTC. It translates to CASSNPTGYGYTF.

There are a few counts of this clonotype. The CDR3 protein is CASNSDRVRGGYTF. CDR3 DNA sequence: TGTGCCAGCAACTCGGACAGGGTTCGAGGTGGCTACACCTTC. J is TRBJ1-2 and V is TRBV5-4; 8 bases map to TRBD1. This CDR3 region has 14 residues. CDR1 is SGHNT, CDR2 YYREEE, per germline (reference sequence). J was trimmed by 7 bases and V by 6 bases; bases with no gene match: 11. Looking up the rest from reference TRBV5-4 and TRBJ1-2 gives the full variable domain: ETGVTQSPTHLIKTRGQQVTLRCSSQSGHNTVSWYQQALGQGPQFIFQYYREEENGRGNFPPRFSGLQFPNYSSELNVNALELDDSALYLCASNSDRVRGGYTFGSGTRLTVV.

J is TRBJ2-2 and V is TRBV7-2; the D gene could be TRBD1 or TRBD2 (6 bases each). The germline V gene has CDR1 SGHTA and CDR2 FQGNSA. The CDR3 totals 16 residues. V was clipped by 7 bases and J by 0 bases, with 15 bases between them. The CDR3 DNA follows: TGTGCCAGCACCGGGGGTCGGACAGCGAACACCGGGGAGCTGTTTTTT. Its translation is CASTGGRTANTGELFF.

This clonotype was detected only a few times. The chain joins TRBV20-1 to TRBJ2-1; 9 nucleotides align to TRBD1. This CDR3 has 18 amino acids. Germline loops: CDR1 DFQATT, CDR2 SNEGSKA (reference sequence). J lost 9 bases, V lost 6 bases, and 24 bases had no gene match. The CDR3 spells CSAPSRDRVPTHTGEQFF. The DNA of the CDR3 is TGCAGTGCCCCGTCCCGGGACAGGGTTCCGACTCATACCGGTGAGCAGTTCTTC.

The gene calls are TRBV7-2 and TRBJ2-3, with D maybe TRBD1 (5 bases). Between the trimmed V and J ends, which lost 5 bases and 0 bases, there was a span of 15 bases. Germline V gene sequence: CDR1 SGHTA, CDR2 FQGNSA. CDR3 length equals 16 residues. CDR3 DNA sequence: TGTGCCAGCAGCCCTGGGGCCGTTTCTAGCACAGATACGCAGTATTTT. Its protein is CASSPGAVSSTDTQYF.

This clonotype was detected only a few times. This chain joins TRBV6-2 or TRBV6-3 and TRBJ2-7; 8 bases map to TRBD1. The V gene end was trimmed by 3 bases and the J gene end by 3 bases; junction bases not matched to a gene: 10. CDR1 is MNHEY, CDR2 SVGEGT, per germline. This CDR3 contains 16 residues. CDR3 sequence reads: CASSYGQGDLRYEQYV. For the CDR3, the DNA is TGTGCCAGCAGTTATGGACAGGGCGATCTGCGCTACGAGCAGTACGTC.